The 4 T cell receptor beta chains below come from one sample, sequenced in a study of blood T cell repertoires in COVID-19. Libraries were prepared by immunoSEQ multiplex PCR; TCRdb keeps only in-frame clonotypes and omits some of them. The top ten clones hold approximately 2.1% of a sample with fewer than 250,000 clones, around 88% of them seen once. The sequencing input was PBMCs or T cells enriched from blood (not recorded which). The receptors were gathered from a woman aged 45-60 years who had recovered from COVID-19.

J is TRBJ2-5 and V is TRBV6-1; no definite D call. V was cut by 2 bases and J by 5 bases, with 6 bases left in between. Germline CDR1 and CDR2: MNHNS and SASEGT. This CDR3 comprises 12 residues. The chain's CDR3 is CASSEQMETQYF. Here the CDR3 DNA reads TGTGCCAGCAGTGAACAGATGGAGACCCAGTACTTC.

Concerning this clone itself: Relative to the germline gene, one junction end is altered; a read error may explain this. The genes are TRBV7-7 and TRBJ2-2; a possible D gene is TRBD2 (6 bases). This CDR3 contains 17 residues. Germline loops: CDR1 SSHAT, CDR2 FNYEAQ (reference sequence). In DNA, the CDR3 is TGTGCTAGCAGCGTGGACACCATCTCGGGGGTAAACGGGGAGCTGTTTTTT. It codes for CASSVDTISGVNGELFF.

The chain uses TRBV5-6 and TRBJ1-1; weak D call: TRBD1 (6 bases). Germline CDR1 reads SGHDT; CDR2 reads YYEEEE. V was cut by 4 bases and J by 1 base, with 8 bases left in between. The CDR3 covers 13 residues. CDR3 amino acids: CASSATGNTEAFF. The CDR3 region has the DNA TGTGCCAGCAGCGCGACAGGGAACACTGAAGCTTTCTTT.

The gene calls are TRBV5-1 and TRBJ2-7, with 8 nucleotides matching TRBD1. CDR1 and CDR2 from the germline V gene are SGHRS and YFSETQ. Unmatched junction bases numbered 11, after V lost 7 bases and J lost 5 bases. This CDR3 comprises 14 residues. The CDR3 reads CASGRTGGGDEQYF. The CDR3 DNA reads TGCGCCAGCGGCCGAACAGGGGGTGGCGACGAGCAGTACTTC.